This entry features one T cell receptor (beta chain) sequence. Its antigen is as yet unknown. This sample was included in a study of siplizumab effects on memory and regulatory T cells. CDR1 is SEHNR, CDR2 FQNEAQ, per germline (reference sequence). The CDR3 runs 12 residues. Trimming stripped 3 bases from V and 7 bases from J, with 8 bases between. Study-level findings and limits: The study did not confirm that proliferating Tregs from siplizumab cultures were suppressive. The diversity of naive T cells seemed greater than that of memory cells, and their alloresponse contribution seemed major. The majority of clones, roughly 75-97% of proliferating CD4+ or CD8+ clones, lacked an assignable naive or memory phenotype.

Sequencing used immunoSEQ multiplex PCR; TCRdb keeps in-frame clones, though not all of them. This sample has about 100,000 clones, with around 94% found just once. The sequence was obtained from a human donor in good health. This chain links TRBV7-9 with TRBJ2-3, with D possibly being TRBD1 (5 bases). Specimen: Tregs sorted from blood. The DNA for the CDR3 is TGTGCCAGCAGCTTCAGGGTTAATACGCAGTATTTT. This gives the protein CASSFRVNTQYF. Full variable domain (missing parts from reference TRBV7-9 and TRBJ2-3): DTGVSQNPRHKITKRGQNVTFRCDPISEHNRLYWYRQTLGQGPEFLTYFQNEAQLEKSRLLSDRFSAERPKGSFSTLEIQRTEQGDSAMYLCASSFRVNTQYFGPGTRLTVL.